This section outlines one TCR beta chain sequence together with its context. This sample was included in a study of blood T cell repertoires in COVID-19. On the study more broadly: T cells, B-cell-depleted T cells, or PBMCs supplied cDNA or gDNA.

Germline CDR1 MNHEY, CDR2 SVGAGI. Trimming removed 2 bases from V and 7 bases from J, with 11 bases in between. The CDR3 consists of 13 residues. TCRdb's table, derived via immunoSEQ multiplex PCR, lists solely in-frame clones and lacks some. The data hold 100,000 or so clones, with more than 85% observed a single time. The chain employs TRBV6-5 and TRBJ1-2; D gene ambiguous. Sequenced input: peripheral blood. This TCR came from a human donor with acute or convalescent COVID-19. The donor label of this sample is uncertain. The CDR3 is CASSYEWGGGYTF. The CDR3 DNA reads as TGTGCCAGCAGTTACGAGTGGGGAGGTGGCTACACCTTC.